The clone carrying this T cell receptor (beta chain) was observed many times. This specimen belongs to a study of patients and donors after allogeneic stem cell transplantation. V lost 5 bases and J lost 7; bases outside the gene matches: 17. Germline CDR1 and CDR2: LNHDA and SQIVND (reference sequence). The CDR3 is 18 residues long. In TCRdb, the RT-PCR reads were re-called with MiXCR into one record per CDR3 protein. Of hundreds of thousands of distinct CDR3 sequences in the sample, 11% to 15% were seen once. The source is a human donor who was either an allogeneic HSCT recipient or a stem cell or donor lymphocyte infusion donor (not recorded which). It is not recorded whose cells these are; they may come from a transplant donor. This chain joins TRBV19 and TRBJ1-2; TRBD1 matches 12 bases. Material for sequencing was blood, either unsorted or a sorted T cell fraction (not recorded which). As DNA, the CDR3 is TGTGCCAGTAGTCCGAAAGGACCGGGACAGGGGGCGGAGAGTGGCTACACCTTC. Protein: CASSPKGPGQGAESGYTF.